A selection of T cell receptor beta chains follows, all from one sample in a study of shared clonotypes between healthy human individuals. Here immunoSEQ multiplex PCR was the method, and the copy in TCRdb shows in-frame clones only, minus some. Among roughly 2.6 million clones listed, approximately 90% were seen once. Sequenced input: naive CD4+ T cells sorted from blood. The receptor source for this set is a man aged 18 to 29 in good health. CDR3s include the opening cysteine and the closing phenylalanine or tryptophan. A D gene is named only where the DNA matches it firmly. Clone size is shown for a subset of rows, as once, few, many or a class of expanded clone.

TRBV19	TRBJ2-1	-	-	CASSISGATYNEQFF	TGTGCCAGTAGTATATCGGGGGCAACTTACAATGAGCAGTTCTTC
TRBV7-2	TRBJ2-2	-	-	CASSLPGSSSGELFF	TGTGCCAGCAGCTTACCGGGATCCTCTTCCGGGGAGCTGTTTTTT
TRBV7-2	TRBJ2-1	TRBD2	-	CASTSAREAAYNEQFF	TGTGCCAGCACCTCCGCGCGGGAGGCAGCGTACAATGAGCAGTTCTTC
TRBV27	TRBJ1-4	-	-	CASSSSPTNEKLFF	TGTGCCAGCAGTTCCAGTCCAACTAATGAAAAACTGTTTTTT
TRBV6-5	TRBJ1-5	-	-	CASSSEGDYSNQPQHF	TGTGCCAGCAGTTCCGAAGGAGACTATAGCAATCAGCCCCAGCATTTT
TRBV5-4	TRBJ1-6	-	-	CASRLTGNGSPLHF	TGCGCCAGCAGGTTGACCGGGAACGGCTCACCCCTCCACTTT
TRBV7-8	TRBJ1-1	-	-	CASSLQGKAFF	TGTGCCAGCAGCTTACAGGGTAAGGCTTTCTTT
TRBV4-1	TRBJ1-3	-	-	CASSQRIGGNTIYF	TGCGCCAGCAGCCAACGGATCGGTGGAAACACCATATATTTT
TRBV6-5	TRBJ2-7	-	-	CASSYSWSSYEQYF	TGTGCCAGCAGTTACTCCTGGAGCTCCTACGAGCAGTACTTC
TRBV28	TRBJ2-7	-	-	CASSLGRASSSYEQYF	TGTGCCAGCAGTTTAGGGCGGGCTAGCAGTTCCTACGAGCAGTACTTC
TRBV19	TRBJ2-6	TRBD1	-	CASSIRRQGATGANVLTF	TGTGCCAGTAGTATAAGGAGACAGGGGGCGACTGGGGCCAACGTCCTGACTTTC
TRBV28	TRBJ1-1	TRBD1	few	CASIPDRVITEAFF	TGTGCCAGCATCCCCGACAGGGTGATCACTGAAGCTTTCTTT
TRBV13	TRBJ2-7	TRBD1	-	CASSLGAGGPYEQYF	TGTGCCAGCAGCTTAGGAGCAGGGGGCCCCTACGAGCAGTACTTC
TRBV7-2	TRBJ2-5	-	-	CASSPAGAGETQYF	TGTGCCAGCAGCCCCGCGGGGGCCGGTGAGACCCAGTACTTC
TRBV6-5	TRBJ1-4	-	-	CASSQARSEKLFF	TGTGCCAGCAGTCAGGCTAGGAGTGAAAAACTGTTTTTT
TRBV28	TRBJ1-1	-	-	CASSLRGATEAFF	TGTGCCAGCAGTTTACGGGGGGCGACTGAAGCTTTCTTT
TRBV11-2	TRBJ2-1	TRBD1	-	CASSLDRDRVVNEQFF	TGTGCCAGCAGCCTCGACCGGGACAGGGTTGTAAATGAGCAGTTCTTC
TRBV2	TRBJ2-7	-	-	CASSESGREQYF	TGTGCCAGCAGTGAGTCTGGACGGGAGCAGTACTTC
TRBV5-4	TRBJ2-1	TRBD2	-	CASSLTSGGEGDEQFF	TGTGCCAGCAGCTTGACTAGCGGGGGGGAAGGGGATGAGCAGTTCTTC
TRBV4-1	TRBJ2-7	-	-	CASSLTQRVYEQYF	TGCGCCAGCAGCCTCACTCAGAGGGTGTACGAGCAGTACTTC
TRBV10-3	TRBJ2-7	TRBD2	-	CAISASGGNVYEQYF	TGTGCCATCAGTGCCTCCGGGGGGAACGTTTACGAGCAGTACTTC
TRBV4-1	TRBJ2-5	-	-	CASSHLNMGEETQYF	TGCGCCAGCAGCCACCTCAACATGGGGGAAGAGACCCAGTACTTC
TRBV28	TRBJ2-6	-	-	CASRQRGGSGANVLTF	TGTGCCAGCAGGCAGAGGGGGGGGTCTGGGGCCAACGTCCTGACTTTC
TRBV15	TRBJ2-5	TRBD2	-	CATSSRLAGRETQYF	TGTGCCACCAGCAGCCGACTAGCGGGAAGAGAGACCCAGTACTTC
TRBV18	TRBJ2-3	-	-	CASSLGQGTDTQYF	TGTGCCAGCTCACTAGGGCAGGGCACAGATACGCAGTATTTT
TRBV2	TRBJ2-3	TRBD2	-	CASRPAGGADTQYF	TGTGCCAGCAGACCAGCGGGGGGGGCAGATACGCAGTATTTT
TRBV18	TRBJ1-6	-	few	CASSPFPGAGSPLHF	TGTGCCAGCTCACCATTCCCGGGGGCAGGGTCACCCCTCCACTTT
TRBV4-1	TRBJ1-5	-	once	CASSQDGQGPTLGQPQHF	TGCGCCAGCAGCCAAGATGGGCAGGGACCGACTTTAGGTCAGCCCCAGCATTTT
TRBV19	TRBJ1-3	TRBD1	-	CACGTAGNTIYF	TGTGCCTGCGGGACAGCTGGAAACACCATATATTTT
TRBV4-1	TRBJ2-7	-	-	CASSQVPLARNYEQYF	TGCGCCAGCAGCCAAGTGCCCCTAGCGCGAAACTACGAGCAGTACTTC